Listed here are 21 T cell receptor beta chains from one sample, sequenced in a study of memory B cells and T cells in multiple sclerosis. Their antigens remain unidentified. CFSE-dim autoproliferating and CFSE-high non-proliferating T cells from unstimulated culture were sequenced separately. Replicate wells were pooled after more than 6 days of stimulus-free culture of around 54 million CFSE-labeled PBMCs. Measured with immunoSEQ multiplex PCR; TCRdb has only the in-frame clones, and not every one. The sample lists about 46,000 clones, more than 65% occurring once. Input material: PBMCs from blood kept in culture. The receptors come from a human donor with multiple sclerosis.

The V call is TRBV5-4, the J call TRBJ2-1; tentatively, D is TRBD1 (6 bases). Germline V gene sequence: CDR1 SGHNT, CDR2 YYREEE (reference sequence). V was trimmed by 4 bases and J by 4 bases, leaving 18 bases between them. CDR3 length equals 16 residues. CDR3: CASSPDLRGHYNEQFF. For the CDR3, the DNA is TGTGCCAGCAGCCCGGACCTCAGGGGCCATTACAATGAGCAGTTCTTC.

The V and J genes are TRBV9 and TRBJ1-2; D ambiguous. This CDR3 contains 13 residues. Germline CDR1 and CDR2: SGDLS and YYNGEE. V was shortened by 3 bases and J by 2 bases, with 8 bases between the two germline ends. The CDR3 is CASSDLRNYGYTF. The CDR3 nucleotides are TGTGCCAGCAGCGACCTAAGAAACTATGGCTACACCTTC.

The chain joins TRBV11-2 to TRBJ1-1; 8 nucleotides line up with TRBD1. The CDR3 extends over 13 amino acids. The trim removed 1 base at V and 8 bases at J, leaving 3 bases unmatched. From germline, CDR1 is SGHAT and CDR2 FQNNGV. CDR3 coding DNA: TGTGCCAGCAGCTTAGTGCAGGGGGCAGAAGCTTTCTTT. Protein: CASSLVQGAEAFF.

The chain employs TRBV7-9 and TRBJ1-1, with TRBD1 identical over 8 bases. After removal of 1 base from V and 5 bases from J, the junction contained 3 bases not matched to a gene. The CDR3 has 14 amino acids. Germline assignment: CDR1 SEHNR and CDR2 FQNEAQ (reference sequence). The CDR3 region has the DNA TGTGCCAGCAGCTTAGGGACAGGGTATACTGAAGCTTTCTTT. The encoded protein is CASSLGTGYTEAFF.

This clone appeared once. This chain links TRBV9 with TRBJ1-1, with D perhaps matching TRBD1 (5 bases). Germline V CDR1 and CDR2: SGDLS, YYNGEE. The CDR3 runs to 15 residues. Trimming stripped 3 bases from V and 0 bases from J, with 12 bases between. CDR3: CASSATRQMNTEAFF. The DNA for the CDR3 is TGTGCCAGCAGCGCCACAAGACAGATGAACACTGAAGCTTTCTTT.

This chain uses TRBV29-1 with TRBJ2-2, with D possibly called TRBD1 or TRBD2 (7 bases each). CDR1 is SQVTM, CDR2 ANQGSEA, per germline. The CDR3 has 12 amino acids. Trimming left V 7 bases short and J 5 bases short, with 11 bases between. The CDR3 here is CSGEGATGELFF. CDR3 nucleotide sequence: TGCAGCGGGGAGGGGGCTACCGGGGAGCTGTTTTTT.

The chain carries TRBV6-6 and TRBJ2-5; unclear D gene. Germline CDR1 is MNHNY and CDR2 is SVGAGI (reference sequence). With 5 bases removed from V and 4 bases from J, the gap between germline ends came to 5 bases. This CDR3 region has 11 residues. CDR3 DNA sequence: TGTGCCAGCAGTGGCGGAGAGACCCAGTACTTC. The encoded protein is CASSGGETQYF.

The rearrangement uses TRBV30 and TRBJ1-2; D unresolved. The CDR3 is 13 amino acids. Trimming left V 4 bases short and J 7 bases short, with 16 bases between. The germline gives CDR1 GTSNPN, CDR2 SVGIG (reference sequence). CDR3 nucleotide sequence: TGTGCCTGGACCCCGCGGGGAGACACTGGCTACACCTTC. It yields the protein CAWTPRGDTGYTF.

The chain links TRBV5-5 to TRBJ1-6; D not certain. Germline-derived CDR1 and CDR2 are SGHKS and YYEKEE (reference sequence). There are 13 residues in the CDR3. The V and J ends lost 2 bases and 6 bases respectively, with 6 bases between them. The CDR3 DNA reads TGTGCCAGCAGCTTCGGCAGTAATTCACCCCTCCACTTT. It yields the protein CASSFGSNSPLHF.

CDR3 sequence (DNA): TGTGCCAGCAGCTGGGAAGGGGGTTCTGAAGCTTTCTTT. It encodes CASSWEGGSEAFF. The V and J genes are TRBV7-9 and TRBJ1-1; a weak D match, TRBD1 (6 bases). CDR1 is SEHNR, CDR2 FQNEAQ, per germline (reference sequence). Trimming removed 4 bases from V and 6 bases from J, with 12 bases in between. The CDR3 has 13 residues. Variable domain in full (rest from reference TRBV7-9 and TRBJ1-1): DTGVSQNPRHKITKRGQNVTFRCDPISEHNRLYWYRQTLGQGPEFLTYFQNEAQLEKSRLLSDRFSAERPKGSFSTLEIQRTEQGDSAMYLCASSWEGGSEAFFGQGTRLTVV.

The rearrangement uses TRBV7-9 and TRBJ1-1; D is unclear. The CDR3 consists of 12 residues. V was trimmed by 4 bases and J by 5 bases, leaving 8 bases between them. Germline lookup yields CDR1 SEHNR and CDR2 FQNEAQ (reference sequence). The CDR3 coding sequence is TGTGCCAGCAGCTACGGAGGGACTGAAGCTTTCTTT. Its protein is CASSYGGTEAFF.

This sequence joins TRBV27 and TRBJ1-5, with D hard to call. Germline assignment: CDR1 MNHEY and CDR2 SMNVEV (reference sequence). V gave up 3 bases and J gave up 3 bases, with 15 bases separating them. This CDR3 has 16 amino acids. The CDR3 DNA reads TGTGCCAGCAGTTTCGTGCCTCTAGAGTACAATCAGCCCCAGCATTTT. This codes for CASSFVPLEYNQPQHF.

This chain uses TRBV27 with TRBJ2-3, with TRBD2 identical over 9 bases. The germline gives CDR1 MNHEY, CDR2 SMNVEV (reference sequence). V was pared by 0 bases and J by 12 bases, with 4 bases of the junction left unmatched. The CDR3 length is 13 residues. This CDR3 is CASSLSRGGFQYF. The CDR3 DNA reads as TGTGCCAGCAGTTTATCGCGGGGGGGGTTTCAGTATTTT.

The chain joins TRBV2 to TRBJ2-3; D is unclear. V lost 7 bases, J lost 0 bases, and 11 bases lay in between. The CDR3 has 14 residues. Germline loops: CDR1 SNHLY, CDR2 FYNNEI. The CDR3 coding sequence is TGTGCCAGCAAACCGGAATTGAGCACAGATACGCAGTATTTT. Protein sequence: CASKPELSTDTQYF. Combining the CDR3 with reference TRBV2 and TRBJ2-3 gives the whole variable domain EPEVTQTPSHQVTQMGQEVILRCVPISNHLYFYWYRQILGQKVEFLVSFYNNEISEKSEIFDDQFSVERPDGSNFTLKIRSTKLEDSAMYFCASKPELSTDTQYFGPGTRLTVL.

The V call is TRBV7-2, the J call TRBJ1-6, with D unclear. Trimming removed 4 bases at V and 5 bases at J, with 15 bases between. Germline lookup yields CDR1 SGHTA and CDR2 FQGNSA. This CDR3 is built from 16 residues. For the CDR3, the DNA is TGTGCCAGCAGCTCCGCTCGAGCGGGCAATAATTCACCCCTCCACTTT. This gives the protein CASSSARAGNNSPLHF.

The chain employs TRBV4-1 and TRBJ1-2; D gene uncertain. The CDR3 covers 15 residues. From germline, CDR1 is MGHRA and CDR2 YSYEKL. Trimming left V 0 bases short and J 2 bases short, with 10 bases between. The chain's CDR3 is CASSQDLQTNYGYTF. CDR3 nucleotide sequence: TGCGCCAGCAGCCAAGATTTGCAGACCAACTATGGCTACACCTTC.

This sequence joins TRBV30 and TRBJ2-7; TRBD1 or TRBD2 may be the D gene (6 bases each). The germline V gene has CDR1 GTSNPN and CDR2 SVGIG (reference sequence). V was shortened by 1 base and J by 4 bases, with 8 bases between the two germline ends. The CDR3 sequence is 12 residues long. CDR3 DNA: TGTGCCTGGAGTGAGGGGGGATACGAGCAGTACTTC. Its protein product is CAWSEGGYEQYF. Using reference TRBV30 and TRBJ2-7 for the parts outside the CDR3, the full variable domain is SQTIHQWPATLVQPVGSPLSLECTVEGTSNPNLYWYRQAAGRGLQLLFYSVGIGQISSEVPQNLSASRPQDRQFILSSKKLLLSDSGFYLCAWSEGGYEQYFGPGTRLTVT.

The V and J genes are TRBV6-1 and TRBJ1-2; maybe TRBD1 (5 bases). Germline CDR1 MNHNS, CDR2 SASEGT. This CDR3 comprises 15 residues. Between the trimmed V and J ends, which lost 0 bases and 1 base, there was a span of 9 bases. The CDR3 is CASSEAGGYNYGYTF. CDR3 bases: TGTGCCAGCAGTGAAGCCGGGGGTTATAACTATGGCTACACCTTC.

The chain joins TRBV7-3 to TRBJ2-7; D not certain. The ends were cut back, 5 bases at V and 4 bases at J, with 9 bases in the middle. The CDR3 is 12 amino acids. Germline V gene sequence: CDR1 SGHTA, CDR2 FQGTGA. The CDR3 region has the DNA TGTGCCAGCAGCATCAGGCCTTACGAGCAGTACTTC. It translates to CASSIRPYEQYF.

The V and J genes are TRBV19 and TRBJ2-7; TRBD1 agrees at 8 bases. V shed 3 bases and J 6 bases; nucleotides not matched to a gene: 7. The CDR3 loop spans 14 amino acids. Per the germline V gene, CDR1 is LNHDA and CDR2 is SQIVND (reference sequence). The CDR3 loop is CASSIGDRSVEQYF. The DNA for the CDR3 is TGTGCCAGTAGTATTGGGGACAGGTCCGTCGAGCAGTACTTC. The full variable domain, rest sourced from reference TRBV19 and TRBJ2-7, is DGGITQSPKYLFRKEGQNVTLSCEQNLNHDAMYWYRQDPGQGLRLIYYSQIVNDFQKGDIAEGYSVSREKKESFPLTVTSAQKNPTAFYLCASSIGDRSVEQYFGPGTRLTVT.

Here the CDR3 reads CASSLLGQGADGYTF. The CDR3 bases are TGCGCCAGCAGCTTGTTGGGACAGGGGGCGGATGGCTACACCTTC. V gene TRBV5-1 combines with J gene TRBJ1-2; 12 nucleotides line up with TRBD1. Trimming at V came to 1 base and at J to 6 bases, leaving 4 bases not matched to a gene. CDR1 and CDR2 from the germline V gene are SGHRS and YFSETQ. This CDR3 has 15 amino acids.